Presented here are 7 T cell receptor beta chains from one specimen sequenced in a study of blood T cell repertoires in COVID-19. The method was immunoSEQ multiplex PCR; TCRdb's version includes in-frame clones alone and lacks a portion of them. The top ten clones hold around 5% of a sample with under 250,000 clones, roughly four fifths of them seen once. Sequencing was carried out using peripheral blood. These receptors were collected from a woman in her 70s with acute or convalescent COVID-19.

Written as DNA, the CDR3 is TGTGCCAGTTATGCACTGGGGGGGACAAGCAATCAGCCCCAGCATTTT. This gives the protein CASYALGGTSNQPQHF. V and J are TRBV19 and TRBJ1-5, with a weak D call TRBD1 (6 bases). The CDR3 spans 16 residues. Germline V gene data show CDR1 as LNHDA and CDR2 as SQIVND (reference sequence). V was shortened by 8 bases and J by 1 base, with 18 bases between the two germline ends.

The chain couples TRBV24-1 to TRBJ2-2; weak D call: TRBD2 (7 bases). The V gene lost 12 bases and the J gene lost 4 bases, with 17 bases spanning the gap. This CDR3 is 14 amino acids long. Germline CDR1 and CDR2: KGHDR and SFDVKD. In DNA form, the CDR3 reads TGTGCCTCCCGTCCGGGGGGCGGCACCGGGGAGCTGTTTTTT. Protein product: CASRPGGGTGELFF.

The V and J genes are TRBV5-4 and TRBJ1-1; 12 bases align to TRBD1. The germline gives CDR1 SGHNT, CDR2 YYREEE (reference sequence). The CDR3 totals 15 residues. The ends lost 4 bases at V and 6 bases at J; junction bases unmatched: 7. The CDR3 nucleotides are TGTGCCAGCAGCATTATGGGACAGGGGGCCGCTGAAGCTTTCTTT. Protein sequence: CASSIMGQGAAEAFF.

This clone came up a few times. The chain links TRBV6-1 to TRBJ2-7; 7 bases are a match to TRBD2. The germline V gene has CDR1 MNHNS and CDR2 SASEGT. V dropped 2 bases and J dropped 4; count of bases not matched to a gene: 8. This CDR3 contains 15 residues. The CDR3 region is CASSETRGVGYEQYF. The CDR3, as DNA: TGTGCCAGCAGTGAAACACGGGGGGTTGGGTACGAGCAGTACTTC.

With respect to this clone: The junction does not match germline at one end; this may be a read error. The chain is built from TRBV7-7 and TRBJ2-2, with D perhaps TRBD2 (6 bases). This CDR3 region has 18 residues. Germline CDR1 SSHAT, CDR2 FNYEAQ (reference sequence). CDR3 in DNA: TGTGCTAGCAGCCCGTATGAGGGGACTTGGACCAACACCGGGGAGCTGTTTTTT. Residues: CASSPYEGTWTNTGELFF.

This clone was observed once. The rearrangement uses TRBV2 and TRBJ1-3; D remains ambiguous. Trimming shortened V by 3 bases and J by 8 bases, and 11 bases separated the two germline ends. CDR3 length: 13 amino acids. Looked up from germline, CDR1 is SNHLY and CDR2 is FYNNEI. CDR3 DNA sequence: TGTGCCAGCAGTGAGGAAAGGAGGGACACCATATATTTT. It translates to CASSEERRDTIYF.

The gene calls are TRBV5-1 and TRBJ2-5; D possibly corresponds to TRBD2 (6 bases). This CDR3 contains 15 residues. V gave up 1 base and J gave up 1 base, with 11 bases separating them. CDR1 is SGHRS, CDR2 YFSETQ, per germline. The chain's CDR3 is CASSLRRGLQETQYF. The CDR3 region has the DNA TGCGCCAGCAGCTTGAGGCGGGGACTCCAAGAGACCCAGTACTTC.